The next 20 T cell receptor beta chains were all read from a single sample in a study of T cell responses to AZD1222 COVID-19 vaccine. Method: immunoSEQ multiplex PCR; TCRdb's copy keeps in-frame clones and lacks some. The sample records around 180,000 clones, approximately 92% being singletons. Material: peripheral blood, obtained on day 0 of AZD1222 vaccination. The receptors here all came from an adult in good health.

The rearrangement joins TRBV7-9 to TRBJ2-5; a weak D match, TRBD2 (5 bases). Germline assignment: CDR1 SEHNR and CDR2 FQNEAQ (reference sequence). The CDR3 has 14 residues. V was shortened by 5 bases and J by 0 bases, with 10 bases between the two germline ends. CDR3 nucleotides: TGTGCCAGCAGCCCACTAGTCTACCAAGAGACCCAGTACTTC. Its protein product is CASSPLVYQETQYF. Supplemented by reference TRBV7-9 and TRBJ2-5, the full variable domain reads DTGVSQNPRHKITKRGQNVTFRCDPISEHNRLYWYRQTLGQGPEFLTYFQNEAQLEKSRLLSDRFSAERPKGSFSTLEIQRTEQGDSAMYLCASSPLVYQETQYFGPGTRLLVL.

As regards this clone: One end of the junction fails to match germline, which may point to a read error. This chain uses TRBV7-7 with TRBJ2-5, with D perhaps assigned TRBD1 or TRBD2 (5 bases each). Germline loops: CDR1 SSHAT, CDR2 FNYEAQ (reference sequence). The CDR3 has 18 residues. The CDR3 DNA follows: TGTGCTAGCAGCTTGGCTATTGAGGGGACGGAGTACCAAGAGACCCAGTACTTC. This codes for CASSLAIEGTEYQETQYF.

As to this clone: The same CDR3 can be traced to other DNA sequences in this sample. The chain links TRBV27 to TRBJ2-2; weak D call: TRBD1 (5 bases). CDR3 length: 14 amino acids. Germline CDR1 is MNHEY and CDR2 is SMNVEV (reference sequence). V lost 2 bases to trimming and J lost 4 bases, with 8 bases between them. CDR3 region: CASSLGAATGELFF. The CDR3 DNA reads TGTGCCAGCAGTTTAGGGGCCGCCACCGGGGAGCTGTTTTTT.

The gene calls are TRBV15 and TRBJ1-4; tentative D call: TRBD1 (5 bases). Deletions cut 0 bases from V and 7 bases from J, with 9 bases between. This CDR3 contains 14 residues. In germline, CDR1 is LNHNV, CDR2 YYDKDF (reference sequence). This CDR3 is CATSRDRGLEKLFF. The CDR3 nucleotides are TGTGCCACCAGCAGAGATAGGGGCCTTGAAAAACTGTTTTTT.

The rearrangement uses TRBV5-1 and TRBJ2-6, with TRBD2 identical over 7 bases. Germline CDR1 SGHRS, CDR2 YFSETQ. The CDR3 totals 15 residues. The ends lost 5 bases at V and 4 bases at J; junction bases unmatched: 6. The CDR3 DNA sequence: TGCGCCAGCAGGCCGGGAGGTCGGGGGGCCAACGTCCTGACTTTC. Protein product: CASRPGGRGANVLTF.

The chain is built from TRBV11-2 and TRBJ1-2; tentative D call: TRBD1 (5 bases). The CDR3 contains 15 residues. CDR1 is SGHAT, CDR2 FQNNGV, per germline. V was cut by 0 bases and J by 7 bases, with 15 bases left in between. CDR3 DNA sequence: TGTGCCAGCAGCTTAGATTTGCAGGGCTGGGGTGGCTACACCTTC. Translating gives CASSLDLQGWGGYTF.

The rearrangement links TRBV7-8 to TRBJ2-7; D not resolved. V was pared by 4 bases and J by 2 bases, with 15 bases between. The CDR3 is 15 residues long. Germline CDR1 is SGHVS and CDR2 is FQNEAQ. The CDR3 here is CASSSVLGFTYEQYF. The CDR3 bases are TGTGCCAGCAGCTCCGTCTTAGGGTTTACCTACGAGCAGTACTTC.

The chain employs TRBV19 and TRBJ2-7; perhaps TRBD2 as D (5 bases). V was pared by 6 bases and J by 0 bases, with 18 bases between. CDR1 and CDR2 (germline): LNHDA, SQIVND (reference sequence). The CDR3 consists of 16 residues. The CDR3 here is CASSGWRNTISYEQYF. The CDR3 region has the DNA TGTGCCAGTAGCGGATGGAGGAATACCATCTCCTACGAGCAGTACTTC.

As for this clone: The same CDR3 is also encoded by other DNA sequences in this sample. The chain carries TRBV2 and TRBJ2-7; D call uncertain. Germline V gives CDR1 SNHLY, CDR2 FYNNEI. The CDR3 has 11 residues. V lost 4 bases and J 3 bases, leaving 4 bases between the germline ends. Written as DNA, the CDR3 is TGTGCCAGCAGTGCGAGCTACGAGCAGTACTTC. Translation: CASSASYEQYF.

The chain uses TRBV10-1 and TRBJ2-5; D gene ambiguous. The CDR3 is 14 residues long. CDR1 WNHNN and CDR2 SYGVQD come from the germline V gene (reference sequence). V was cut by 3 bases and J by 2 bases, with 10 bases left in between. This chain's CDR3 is CASSDSSRQETQYF. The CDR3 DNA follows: TGCGCCAGCAGTGATTCCAGCAGGCAAGAGACCCAGTACTTC.

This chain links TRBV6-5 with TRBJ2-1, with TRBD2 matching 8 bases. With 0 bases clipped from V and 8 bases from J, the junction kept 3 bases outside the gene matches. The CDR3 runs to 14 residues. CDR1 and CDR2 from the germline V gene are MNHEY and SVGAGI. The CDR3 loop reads CASSYSSGSHEQFF. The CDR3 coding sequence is TGTGCCAGCAGTTACTCCAGCGGGAGCCATGAGCAGTTCTTC.

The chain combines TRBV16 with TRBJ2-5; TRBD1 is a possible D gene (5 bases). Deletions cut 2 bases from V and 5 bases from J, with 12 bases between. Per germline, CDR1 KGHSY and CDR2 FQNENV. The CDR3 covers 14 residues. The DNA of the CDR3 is TGTGCCAGCAGCCAAGGCAGGGCCGTGGAGACCCAGTACTTC. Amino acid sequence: CASSQGRAVETQYF.

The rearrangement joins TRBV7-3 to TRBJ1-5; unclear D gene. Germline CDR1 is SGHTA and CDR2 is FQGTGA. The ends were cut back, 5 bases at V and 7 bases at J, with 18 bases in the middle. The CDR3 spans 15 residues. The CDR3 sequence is CASSPRGGLGQPQHF. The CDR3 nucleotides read TGTGCCAGCAGCCCCCGGGGAGGGCTAGGCCAGCCCCAGCATTTT.

The CDR3 DNA reads TGTGCCAGCAGCGGACTAGCGGGGGTTAGTTCCTACGAGCAGTACTTC. Its translation: CASSGLAGVSSYEQYF. The V gene is TRBV7-9, the J gene TRBJ2-7; the match to TRBD2 covers 13 bases. Germline CDR1 is SEHNR and CDR2 is FQNEAQ (reference sequence). This CDR3 has 16 amino acids. Losses at the gene ends were 5 bases for V and 1 base for J; bases not matched to a gene: 5.

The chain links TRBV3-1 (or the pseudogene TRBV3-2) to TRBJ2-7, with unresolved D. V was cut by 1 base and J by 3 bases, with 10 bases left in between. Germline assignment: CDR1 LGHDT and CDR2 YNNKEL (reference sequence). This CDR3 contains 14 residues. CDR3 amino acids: CASSQGIRGYEQYF. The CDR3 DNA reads TGTGCCAGCAGCCAAGGTATACGTGGCTACGAGCAGTACTTC.

The CDR3 reads CASSLVPGANVLTF. CDR3 coding DNA: TGCGCCAGCAGCTTGGTACCTGGGGCCAACGTCCTGACTTTC. J is TRBJ2-6 and V is TRBV5-1; no clear D. Germline-derived CDR1 and CDR2 are SGHRS and YFSETQ. CDR3 length: 14 amino acids. Trimming removed 0 bases from V and 2 bases from J, with 3 bases in between.

The CDR3 reads CASSYYLGNDGYTF. Here the CDR3 DNA reads TGTGCCAGCAGTTACTATTTAGGGAACGATGGCTACACCTTC. The V gene is TRBV6-5, the J gene TRBJ1-2; the D is unclear. Trimming took off 1 base at V and 6 bases at J, with 12 bases between the two ends. There are 14 residues in the CDR3. Germline V gene lookup returns CDR1 MNHEY and CDR2 SVGAGI.

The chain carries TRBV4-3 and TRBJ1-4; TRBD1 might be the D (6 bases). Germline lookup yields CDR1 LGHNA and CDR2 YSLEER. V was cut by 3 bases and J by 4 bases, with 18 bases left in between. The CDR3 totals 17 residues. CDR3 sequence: CASSQNPVIQGNEKLFF. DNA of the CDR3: TGCGCCAGCAGCCAGAACCCGGTAATACAGGGTAATGAAAAACTGTTTTTT.

The CDR3 DNA follows: TGTGCCAGCAGTGCTCCTCGTGGACAGGGGGATGGTGAAGCTTTCTTT. Translating it yields CASSAPRGQGDGEAFF. V is TRBV25-1 and J is TRBJ1-1, with 10 bases lining up with TRBD1. Per the germline V gene, CDR1 is MGHDK and CDR2 is SYGVNS. After removal of 4 bases from V and 7 bases from J, the junction contained 12 bases not matched to a gene. This CDR3 is 16 amino acids long.

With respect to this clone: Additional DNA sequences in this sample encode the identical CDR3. CDR3 nucleotides: TGTGCCAGCAGTTATTCCCCGGGTAGGACTGAAGCTTTCTTT. Translating it yields CASSYSPGRTEAFF. V gene TRBV6-5 combines with J gene TRBJ1-1; no definite D call. V dropped 3 bases and J dropped 5 bases, with 13 bases sitting between them. Germline values: CDR1 MNHEY, CDR2 SVGAGI. This CDR3 has 14 residues.